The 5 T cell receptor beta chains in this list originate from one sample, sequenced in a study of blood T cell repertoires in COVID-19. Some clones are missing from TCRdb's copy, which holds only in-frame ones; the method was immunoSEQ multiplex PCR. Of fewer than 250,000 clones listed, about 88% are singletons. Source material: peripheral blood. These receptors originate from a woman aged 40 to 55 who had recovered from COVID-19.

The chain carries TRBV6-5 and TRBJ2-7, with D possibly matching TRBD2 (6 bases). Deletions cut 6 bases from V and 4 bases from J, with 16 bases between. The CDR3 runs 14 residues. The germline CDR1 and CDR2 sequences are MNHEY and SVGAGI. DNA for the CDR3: TGTGCCAGCAGAGCCAACCGGGACTTTTACGAGCAGTACTTC. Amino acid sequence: CASRANRDFYEQYF.

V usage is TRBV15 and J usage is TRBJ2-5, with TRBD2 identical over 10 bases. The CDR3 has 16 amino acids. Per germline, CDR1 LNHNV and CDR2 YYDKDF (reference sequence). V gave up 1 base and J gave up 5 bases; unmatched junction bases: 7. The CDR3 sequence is CATSRGGPGLAETQYF. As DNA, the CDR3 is TGTGCCACCAGCAGAGGGGGGCCGGGACTAGCGGAGACCCAGTACTTC. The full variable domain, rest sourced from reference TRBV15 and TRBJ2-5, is DAMVIQNPRYQVTQFGKPVTLSCSQTLNHNVMYWYQQKSSQAPKLLFHYYDKDFNNEADTPDNFQSRRPNTSFCFLDIRSPGLGDTAMYLCATSRGGPGLAETQYFGPGTRLLVL.

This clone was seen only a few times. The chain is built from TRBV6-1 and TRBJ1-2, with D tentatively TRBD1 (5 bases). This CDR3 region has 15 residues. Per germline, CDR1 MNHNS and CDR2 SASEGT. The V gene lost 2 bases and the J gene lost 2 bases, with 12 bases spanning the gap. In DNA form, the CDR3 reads TGTGCCAGCAGTGAACTAACAGGACCCAACTATGGCTACACCTTC. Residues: CASSELTGPNYGYTF.

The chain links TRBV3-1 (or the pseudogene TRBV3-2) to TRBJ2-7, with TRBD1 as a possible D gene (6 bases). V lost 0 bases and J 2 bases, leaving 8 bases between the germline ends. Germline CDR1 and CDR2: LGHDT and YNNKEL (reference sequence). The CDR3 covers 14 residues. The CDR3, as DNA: TGTGCCAGCAGCCAAGAGCCAGGGGCCTACGAGCAGTACTTC. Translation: CASSQEPGAYEQYF.

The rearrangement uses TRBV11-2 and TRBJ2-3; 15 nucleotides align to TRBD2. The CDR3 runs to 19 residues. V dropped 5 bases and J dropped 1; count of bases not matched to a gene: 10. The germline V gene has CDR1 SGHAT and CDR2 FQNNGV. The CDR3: CASSDPGLAGGYGTDTQYF. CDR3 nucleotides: TGTGCCAGCAGCGACCCGGGACTAGCGGGAGGCTACGGCACAGATACGCAGTATTTT.